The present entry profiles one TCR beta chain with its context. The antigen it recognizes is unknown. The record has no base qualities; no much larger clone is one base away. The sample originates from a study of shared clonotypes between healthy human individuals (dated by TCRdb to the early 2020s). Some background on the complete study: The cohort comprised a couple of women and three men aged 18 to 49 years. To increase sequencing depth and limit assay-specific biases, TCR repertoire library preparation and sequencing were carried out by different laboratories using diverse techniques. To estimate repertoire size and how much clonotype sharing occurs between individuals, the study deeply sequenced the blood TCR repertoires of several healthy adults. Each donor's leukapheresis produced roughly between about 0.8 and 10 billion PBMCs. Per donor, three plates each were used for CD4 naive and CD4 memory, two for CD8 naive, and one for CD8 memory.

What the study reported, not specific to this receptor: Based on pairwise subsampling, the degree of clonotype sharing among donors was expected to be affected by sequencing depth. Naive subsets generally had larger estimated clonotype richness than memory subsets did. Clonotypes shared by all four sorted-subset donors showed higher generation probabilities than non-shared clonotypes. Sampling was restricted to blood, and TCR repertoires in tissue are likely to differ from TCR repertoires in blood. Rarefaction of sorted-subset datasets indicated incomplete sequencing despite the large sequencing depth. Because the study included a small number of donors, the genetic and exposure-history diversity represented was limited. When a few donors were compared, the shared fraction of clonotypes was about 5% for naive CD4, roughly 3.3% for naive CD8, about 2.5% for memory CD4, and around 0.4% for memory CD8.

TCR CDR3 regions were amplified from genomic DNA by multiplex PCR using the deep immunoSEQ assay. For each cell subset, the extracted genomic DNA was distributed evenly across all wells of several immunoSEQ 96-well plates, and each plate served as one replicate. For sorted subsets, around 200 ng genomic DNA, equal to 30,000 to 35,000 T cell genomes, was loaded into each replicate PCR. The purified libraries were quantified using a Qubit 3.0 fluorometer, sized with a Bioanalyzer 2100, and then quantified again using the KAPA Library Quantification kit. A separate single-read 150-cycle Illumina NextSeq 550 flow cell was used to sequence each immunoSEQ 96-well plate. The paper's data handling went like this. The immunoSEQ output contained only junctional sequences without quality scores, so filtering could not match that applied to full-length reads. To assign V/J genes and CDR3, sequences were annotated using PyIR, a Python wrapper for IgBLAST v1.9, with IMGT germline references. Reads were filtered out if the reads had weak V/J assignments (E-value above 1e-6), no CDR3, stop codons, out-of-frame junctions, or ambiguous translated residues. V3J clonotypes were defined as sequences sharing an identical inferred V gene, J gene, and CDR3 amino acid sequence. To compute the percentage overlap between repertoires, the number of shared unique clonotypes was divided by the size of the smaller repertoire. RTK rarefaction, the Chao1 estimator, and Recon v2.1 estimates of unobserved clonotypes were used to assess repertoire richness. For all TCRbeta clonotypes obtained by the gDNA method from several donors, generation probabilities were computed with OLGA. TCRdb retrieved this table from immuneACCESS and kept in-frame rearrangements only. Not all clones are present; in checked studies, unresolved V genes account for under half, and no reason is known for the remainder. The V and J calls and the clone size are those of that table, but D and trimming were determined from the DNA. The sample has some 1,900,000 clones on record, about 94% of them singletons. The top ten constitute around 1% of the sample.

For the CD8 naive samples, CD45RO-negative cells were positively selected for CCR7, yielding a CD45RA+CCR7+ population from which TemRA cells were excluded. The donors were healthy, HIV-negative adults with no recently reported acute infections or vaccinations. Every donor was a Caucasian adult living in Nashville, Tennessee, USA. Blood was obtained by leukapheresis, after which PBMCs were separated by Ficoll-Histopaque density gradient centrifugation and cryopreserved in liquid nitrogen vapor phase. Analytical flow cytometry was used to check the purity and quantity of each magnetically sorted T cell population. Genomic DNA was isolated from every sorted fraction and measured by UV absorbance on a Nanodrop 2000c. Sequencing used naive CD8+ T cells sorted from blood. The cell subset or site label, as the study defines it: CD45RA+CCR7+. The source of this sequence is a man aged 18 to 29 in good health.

The CDR3 sequence is CASSGTGVGNYGYTF. The nucleotides are TGTGCCAGCTCCGGGACAGGGGTAGGAAACTATGGCTACACCTTC. The chain uses TRBV9 and TRBJ1-2, and 10 junction bases match TRBD1. Germline trimming amounts to 7 bases on V and 2 bases on J, with 8 as the count of junction bases outside the gene matches. The CDR3 sequence holds 15 residues, the cysteine and phenylalanine included. The retained sequence is limited to the CDR3, 45 bases, with the frame set at the first base. CDR1 and CDR2, per the germline V gene, are SGDLS and YYNGEE. With the rest looked up from the reference TRBV9 and TRBJ1-2 genes rather than sequenced, the full variable domain is DSGVTQTPKHLITATGQRVTLRCSPRSGDLSVYWYQQSLDQGLQFLIQYYNGEERAKGNILERFSAQQFPDLHSELNLSSLELGDSALYFCASSGTGVGNYGYTFGSGTRLTVV.